Described below is a single TCR beta chain sequence and its context. The antigen is not known. This specimen belongs to a study of post-analysis software for immune sequencing data. Study-level points and caveats: Relative to controls, patients had 4 or 5 TRBV segments at higher frequency, with TRBV5-6, TRBV5-1 and TRBV20-1 among these. Same-batch preparations were strongly co-clustered by F measure.

Germline lookup yields CDR1 MNHNY and CDR2 SVGAGI (reference sequence). The ends were cut back, 1 base at V and 7 bases at J, with 17 bases in the middle. CDR3 length equals 15 residues. Unique molecular identifiers tagged the TCR beta cDNA libraries. From the PCR reads, TCRdb called clonotypes with MiXCR, one entry per CDR3 protein. The profile shows 650,000 to 850,000 distinct CDR3 sequences, approximately 44% of them singletons. The receptor was isolated from a girl aged 5-17 years with multiple sclerosis. The rearrangement uses TRBV6-6 and TRBJ2-7; D possibly corresponds to TRBD2 (5 bases). Sequencing used blood. In DNA, the CDR3 is TGTGCCAGCAGTTACTTAAGCGGAGACCTACGGGAGCAGTACTTC. It is translated as CASSYLSGDLREQYF.